These T cell receptor beta chains were read from a single sample in a study of T cells in Graves' hyperthyroidism and ophthalmopathy. One entry per CDR3 protein results from TCRdb running MiXCR on the multiplex PCR reads. The sample lists roughly 570,000 distinct CDR3 sequences, more than 45% occurring once. The source material was peripheral blood or thyroid tissue (not recorded which). These receptors originate from a woman aged 18-30 years with Graves' hyperthyroidism. Each CDR3 is given with its conserved first and last residue. The D gene is left open where the match is weak. Not every row has a clone size; where given, it reads once, few, many or a size class.

clone size	V gene	J gene	D gene	CDR3 protein	CDR3 DNA
.	TRBV20-1	TRBJ2-1	.	CSARRGGRTVNEQFF	TGCAGTGCCAGAAGGGGCGGCCGTACCGTCAATGAGCAGTTCTTC
many	TRBV15	TRBJ2-5	.	CATSREIEEETQYF	TGTGCCACCAGCAGAGAAATCGAAGAAGAGACCCAGTACTTC
many	TRBV12-3/TRBV12-4	TRBJ2-7	.	CASSFRSGNYEQYF	TGTGCCAGCAGTTTCCGGTCAGGGAACTACGAGCAGTACTTC
many	TRBV19	TRBJ2-7	.	CASRTGTSSSYEQYF	TGTGCCAGTAGAACCGGAACCTCTAGCTCCTACGAGCAGTACTTC
.	TRBV4-2	TRBJ2-7	.	CASSQDLSKQGSSYEQYF	TGTGCCAGCAGCCAAGATCTATCGAAACAGGGATCCTCCTACGAGCAGTACTTC
many	TRBV24-1	TRBJ2-5	.	CATSDYGREETQYF	TGTGCCACCAGTGATTACGGCAGAGAAGAGACCCAGTACTTC
many	TRBV7-2	TRBJ2-7	TRBD2	CASTQRGGLIEQYF	TGTGCCAGCACCCAGCGGGGGGGCCTTATCGAGCAGTACTTC
.	TRBV4-3	TRBJ1-4	.	CASSQEGTLPTNEKLFF	TGCGCCAGCAGCCAAGAGGGGACACTCCCAACTAATGAAAAACTGTTTTTT
.	TRBV19	TRBJ2-7	.	CASGTGHEQYF	TGTGCCAGTGGAACGGGACACGAGCAGTACTTC
.	TRBV29-1	TRBJ1-2	.	CSVEDFRVPGTRSIGYTF	TGCAGCGTTGAAGATTTTCGGGTGCCCGGGACTAGGTCGATCGGCTACACCTTC
.	TRBV7-9	TRBJ1-2	.	CASSNNRVPYGYTF	TGTGCCAGCAGCAATAACAGGGTCCCCTATGGCTACACCTTC
many	TRBV15	TRBJ1-5	TRBD1	CATSRVGQPSNQPQHF	TGTGCCACCAGCAGAGTGGGACAGCCTAGCAATCAGCCCCAGCATTTT
.	TRBV15	TRBJ2-2	.	CATSRDRGDTGELFF	TGTGCCACCAGCAGAGACAGGGGTGACACCGGGGAGCTGTTTTTT
.	TRBV29-1	TRBJ2-5	.	CSVDVRDLPYF	TGCAGCGTTGACGTCCGGGACCTGCCGTACTTC
.	TRBV29-1	TRBJ2-5	.	CSVEWDAETQYF	TGCAGCGTTGAATGGGACGCAGAGACCCAGTACTTC
few	TRBV10-3	TRBJ1-5	.	CAISEGWGGLPQHF	TGTGCCATCAGTGAGGGGTGGGGGGGGCTACCCCAGCATTTT
many	TRBV2	TRBJ1-4	.	CASQGVTNEKLFF	TGTGCCAGCCAAGGGGTTACTAATGAAAAACTGTTTTTT
.	TRBV5-5	TRBJ2-2	TRBD2	CASSWGLAGVWTGELFF	TGTGCCAGCAGCTGGGGGCTAGCGGGAGTTTGGACCGGGGAGCTGTTTTTT
many	TRBV9	TRBJ2-7	TRBD2	CASSVRTAGGEQYF	TGTGCCAGCAGCGTCCGGACCGCGGGGGGTGAGCAGTACTTC
.	TRBV7-3	TRBJ2-1	TRBD1	CASSASDRPGNKQFF	TGTGCCAGCAGCGCGTCGGACAGGCCGGGTAATAAGCAGTTCTTC
.	TRBV5-4	TRBJ2-7	.	CASSPAGSTREQYF	TGTGCCAGCAGCCCTGCCGGGAGTACGAGGGAGCAGTACTTC
many	TRBV7-2	TRBJ1-4	.	CASSLSVTATNEKLFF	TGTGCCAGCAGCTTATCCGTGACAGCAACTAATGAAAAACTGTTTTTT
.	TRBV2	TRBJ2-7	TRBD2	CASSEGASGKPYEQYF	TGTGCCAGCAGTGAAGGGGCTAGCGGGAAACCCTACGAGCAGTACTTC
once	TRBV15	TRBJ2-7	TRBD1	CATSGQGVLIRYEQYF	TGTGCCACCAGTGGACAGGGGGTGCTGATTCGTTACGAGCAGTACTTC
.	TRBV19	TRBJ2-7	TRBD2	CASSIGSGSGSYEQYF	TGTGCCAGTAGTATCGGTAGCGGGAGCGGATCCTACGAGCAGTACTTC
many	TRBV7-9	TRBJ1-1	.	CASSFPGILNTEAFF	TGTGCCAGCAGCTTTCCGGGGATTCTGAACACTGAAGCTTTCTTT
.	TRBV25-1	TRBJ2-7	.	CATGDGRYEQYF	TGTGCCACAGGGGACGGTCGGTACGAGCAGTACTTC
many	TRBV19	TRBJ1-5	.	CASTTGAGLSNQPQHF	TGTGCCAGTACAACTGGTGCAGGGTTAAGCAATCAGCCCCAGCATTTT
few	TRBV7-9	TRBJ2-1	.	CASTLTDNEQFF	TGTGCCAGCACCCTGACAGACAATGAGCAGTTCTTC
many	TRBV4-2	TRBJ2-2	.	CASSQPESIGELFF	TGTGCCAGCAGCCAACCGGAGAGCATCGGGGAGCTGTTTTTT
.	TRBV24-1	TRBJ2-5	TRBD1	CATSDATRGGAETQYF	TGTGCCACCAGTGATGCAACAAGAGGGGGCGCGGAGACCCAGTACTTC
many	TRBV4-3	TRBJ2-7	.	CASSQDHRGPYEQYF	TGCGCCAGCAGCCAAGATCACCGGGGTCCCTACGAGCAGTACTTC
many	TRBV14	TRBJ1-1	.	CASSQVGKAGAFF	TGTGCCAGCAGCCAAGTAGGAAAGGCGGGGGCTTTCTTT
.	TRBV7-6	TRBJ1-1	.	CASSTGGVSEAFF	TGTGCCAGCAGCACTGGGGGGGTTTCCGAAGCTTTCTTT
.	TRBV4-3	TRBJ2-3	TRBD2	CASSQELAGVGSTDTQYF	TGCGCCAGCAGCCAAGAGCTAGCGGGAGTGGGAAGTACAGATACGCAGTATTTT
few	TRBV11-2	TRBJ2-3	.	CASRETGTEGGTQYF	TGTGCCAGCAGGGAGACCGGGACTGAAGGTGGTACGCAGTATTTT
.	TRBV11-1	TRBJ1-3	.	CASSLGLADTIYF	TGTGCCAGCAGCTTAGGCCTAGCGGACACCATATATTTT
few	TRBV7-2	TRBJ1-2	.	CASNPWTDGYTF	TGTGCCAGCAACCCCTGGACAGACGGCTACACCTTC
many	TRBV6-5	TRBJ1-2	.	CASSSSGLYGYTF	TGTGCCAGCAGTTCGTCAGGGCTCTATGGCTACACCTTC